The source of this T cell receptor (beta chain) is a study of human T cells and chemical hapten exposure. Time point noted: pre-sensitization, week 0. Treatment specified: therapeutic diphenylcyclopropenone sensitization with weekly scalp DPC. Extraction yielded total RNA from whole blood (unfractionated). The germline CDR1 and CDR2 sequences are SGHAT and FQNNGV. V was cut by 3 bases and J by 4 bases, with 18 bases left in between. The CDR3 loop spans 17 amino acids. Via MiXCR, TCRdb re-called the RACE reads, giving one row per CDR3 protein. The top ten hold roughly 2% of the sample, which has 33,000 or so distinct CDR3 sequences, approximately 12% seen once.

The starting material was whole blood, obtained in connection with sensitization to the hapten diphenylcyclopropenone (DPC). V usage is TRBV11-2 and J usage is TRBJ2-2; possibly TRBD1 or TRBD2 for D (5 bases each). This clonotype was obtained from a woman in her thirties or forties with alopecia areata. Some clones in this sample may be carry-over from other donors' samples. The DNA for the CDR3 is TGTGCCAGCAGCTTTATAGGGACCCAATACCTCACCGGGGAGCTGTTTTTT. This encodes CASSFIGTQYLTGELFF.